This TCR beta chain originates from a study of T cell responses to AZD1222 COVID-19 vaccine. Findings of the study overall: Females made up more of the donors, who were largely white British, and clonal diversity may have come out too low.

This CDR3 comprises 12 residues. Germline V lookup: CDR1 ENHRY, CDR2 SYGVKD. V was trimmed by 4 bases and J by 3 bases, leaving 7 bases between them. For this clone: Its specificity is unknown.

Here immunoSEQ multiplex PCR was the method, and the copy in TCRdb shows in-frame clones only, minus some. Of 75,000 to 100,000 clones in the sample, more than 85% are singletons; the top ten hold approximately 7%. The receptor's source is an adult in good health. The sample was peripheral blood, taken on day 0 of AZD1222 vaccination. This chain joins TRBV10-3 and TRBJ2-7, with a tentative D call TRBD1 (5 bases). Written as DNA, the CDR3 is TGTGCCATCAGTGCGACAGACTACGAGCAGTACTTC. It is translated as CAISATDYEQYF.